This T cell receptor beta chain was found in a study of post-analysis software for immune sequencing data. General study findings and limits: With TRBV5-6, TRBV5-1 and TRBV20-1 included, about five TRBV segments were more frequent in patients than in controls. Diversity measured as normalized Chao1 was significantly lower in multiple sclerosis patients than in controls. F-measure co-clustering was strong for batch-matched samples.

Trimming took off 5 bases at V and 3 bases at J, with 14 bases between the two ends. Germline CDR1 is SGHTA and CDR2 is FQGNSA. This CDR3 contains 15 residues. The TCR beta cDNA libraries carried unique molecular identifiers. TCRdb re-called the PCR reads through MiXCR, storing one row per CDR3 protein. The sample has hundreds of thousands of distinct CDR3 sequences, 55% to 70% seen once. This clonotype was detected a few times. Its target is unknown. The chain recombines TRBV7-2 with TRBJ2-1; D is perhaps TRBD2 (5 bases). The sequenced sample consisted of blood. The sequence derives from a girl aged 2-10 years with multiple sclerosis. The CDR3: CASSPSSSGYNEQFF. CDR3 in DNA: TGTGCCAGCAGCCCCTCTTCAAGCGGCTACAATGAGCAGTTCTTC.